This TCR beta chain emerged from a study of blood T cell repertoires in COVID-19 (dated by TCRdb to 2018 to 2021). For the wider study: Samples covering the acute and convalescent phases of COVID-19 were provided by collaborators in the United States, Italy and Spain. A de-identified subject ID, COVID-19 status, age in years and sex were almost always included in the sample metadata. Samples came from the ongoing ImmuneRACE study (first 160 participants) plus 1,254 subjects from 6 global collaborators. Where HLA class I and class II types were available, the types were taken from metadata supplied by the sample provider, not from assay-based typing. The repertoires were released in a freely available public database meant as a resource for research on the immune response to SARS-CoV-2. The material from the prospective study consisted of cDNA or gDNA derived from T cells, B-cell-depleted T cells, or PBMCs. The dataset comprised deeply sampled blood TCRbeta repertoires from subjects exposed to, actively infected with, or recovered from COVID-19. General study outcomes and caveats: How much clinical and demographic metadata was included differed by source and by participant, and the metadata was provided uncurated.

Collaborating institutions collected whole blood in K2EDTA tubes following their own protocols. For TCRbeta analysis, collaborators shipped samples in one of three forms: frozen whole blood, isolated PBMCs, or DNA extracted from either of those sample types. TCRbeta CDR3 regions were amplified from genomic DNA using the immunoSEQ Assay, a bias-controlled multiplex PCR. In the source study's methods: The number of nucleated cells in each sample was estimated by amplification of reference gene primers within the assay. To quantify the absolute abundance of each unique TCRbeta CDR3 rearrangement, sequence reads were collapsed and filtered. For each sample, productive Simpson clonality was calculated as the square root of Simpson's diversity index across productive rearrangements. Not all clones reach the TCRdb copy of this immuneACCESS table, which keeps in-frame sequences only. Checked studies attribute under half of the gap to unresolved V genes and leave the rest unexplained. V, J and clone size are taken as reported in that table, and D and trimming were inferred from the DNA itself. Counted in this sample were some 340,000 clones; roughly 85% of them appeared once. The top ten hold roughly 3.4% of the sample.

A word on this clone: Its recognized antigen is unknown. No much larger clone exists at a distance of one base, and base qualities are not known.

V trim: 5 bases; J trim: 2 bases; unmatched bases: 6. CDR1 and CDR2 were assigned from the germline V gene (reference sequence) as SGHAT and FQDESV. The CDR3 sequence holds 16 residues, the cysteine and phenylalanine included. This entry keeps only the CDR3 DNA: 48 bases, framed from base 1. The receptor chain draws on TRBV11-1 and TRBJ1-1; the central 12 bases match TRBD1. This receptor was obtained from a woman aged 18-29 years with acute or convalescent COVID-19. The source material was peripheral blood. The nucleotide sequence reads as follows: TGTGCCAGCAGCCGGGGACAGGGGGCCTTAAACACTGAAGCTTTCTTT. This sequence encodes CASSRGQGALNTEAFF.